This TCR beta chain was documented in a study of blood T cells in healthy people across ages. The length of the CDR3 is 15 residues. V was trimmed by 8 bases and J by 5 bases, leaving 20 bases between them. Germline values: CDR1 LNHDA, CDR2 SQIVND (reference sequence). Combining a sample-barcoded 5' primer with a J-beta primer mix, a second PCR ran for roughly 7 to 11 cycles. Tagging of each cDNA molecule was performed by a template-switch adaptor with 12 random nucleotides. TCRdb passed the 5' RACE reads through MiXCR, listing each CDR3 protein once. The sample contains about 1.4 million distinct CDR3 sequences, 59% of which appear only once. The study's findings and limits: Per million T cells, TCR beta diversity dropped about linearly as age rose. Whereas aged donors had fewer naive CD4+ cells, long-lived donors had more of them and higher diversity.

Caucasian, healthy and from Russia, the donors were aged between about 6 and 90. Turning to this clonotype: The antigen remains unidentified.

This clonotype was obtained from a man aged 18 to 30 in good health. Sequenced material: blood. The J gene is TRBJ2-3, the V gene TRBV19; D is possibly TRBD2 (6 bases). The CDR3 DNA is TGTGCCAGTTCCCGGGACTCGACCATTGGAGATACGCAGTATTTT. This gives the protein CASSRDSTIGDTQYF.